This entry describes one TCR beta chain. Antigen specificity is unknown. The method was immunoSEQ multiplex PCR; TCRdb's version includes in-frame clones alone and lacks a portion of them. The data show roughly 150,000 clones, around 91% seen once. This sample is drawn from a study of T cell responses to AZD1222 COVID-19 vaccine. Overall study results and limits: Females made up more of the donors, who were largely white British, and clonal diversity may have come out too low. Baseline seropositivity characterized only a handful of AZD1222 recipients. CD4 TCRs associated with vaccination spanned spike, dominating at 160-218 and 743-854. Targets within unmutated variant regions were reportedly found for nearly half of spike-specific TCRs.

CDR1 is SGHRS, CDR2 YFSETQ, per germline. The CDR3 is 13 residues long. V was trimmed by 0 bases and J by 15 bases, leaving 16 bases between them. Source: peripheral blood, taken 28 days after the second AZD1222 dose. This sequence was found in an adult who received the AZD1222 COVID-19 vaccine. This chain links TRBV5-1 with TRBJ2-1; D not resolved. Here the CDR3 DNA reads TGCGCCAGCAGCTTGGAGAGTTTGAGCCCCCCGTTCTTC. Translation gives CASSLESLSPPFF.